What follows are 8 T cell receptor beta chains derived from one specimen sequenced in a study of regulatory T cells in long-lasting Graves disease. Regarding time point: newly diagnosed GD, antithyroid drugs for less than 3 months. RNA from PBMCs was the source of the TCR library. Researchers made TCR beta libraries by using iRepertoire HTBI primers and running Arm-PCR on CDR3 regions. TCRdb used MiXCR to reprocess the multiplex PCR reads, holding one entry per CDR3 protein. The sample has roughly 420,000 distinct CDR3 sequences; less than 20% are singletons. This same sample was also taken into another study, of T cells in Graves' hyperthyroidism and ophthalmopathy.

The sample consisted of peripheral blood mononuclear cells (PBMCs), taken at new diagnosis, from a patient treated with antithyroid drugs. The receptors come from a woman aged 30 to 39 with Graves disease.

This clonotype was picked up a small number of times. The junction and the germline gene differ at one end; a read error may be behind it. The chain has TRBV5-1 and TRBJ2-1, with no clear D. This CDR3 spans 11 amino acids. The germline V gene has CDR1 SGHRS and CDR2 YFSETQ. CDR3 coding DNA: TGCGCCAGCAGCTTGGACAATGAGCAGCTCTTC. As protein: CASSLDNEQLF.

The sample holds one count of this clonotype. This may be a read error, as it is one base from a much larger clone. The chain carries TRBV5-5 and TRBJ2-7; D uncertain. Trimming removed 4 bases at V and 2 bases at J, with 10 bases between. Germline CDR1 is SGHKS and CDR2 is YYEKEE (reference sequence). The CDR3 has 13 amino acids. CDR3 residues: CASSVQAAYEQYF. The CDR3 DNA reads TGTGCCAGCAGCGTTCAGGCCGCCTACGAGCAGTACTTC.

A few counts support this clonotype. The chain links TRBV20-1 to TRBJ1-3; TRBD1 aligns across 9 bases. Germline lookup yields CDR1 DFQATT and CDR2 SNEGSKA (reference sequence). The CDR3 totals 17 residues. V lost 6 bases to trimming and J lost 1 base; unmatched junction nucleotides: 13. The CDR3 nucleotides are TGCAGTGCCCCCGGGACAGGGACGGGGGGATCTGGAAACACCATATATTTT. It translates to CSAPGTGTGGSGNTIYF.

This clonotype was counted at least ten times. V is TRBV5-1 and J is TRBJ2-1; 14 nucleotides match TRBD2. J was trimmed by 7 bases and V by 1 base; bases with no gene match: 10. Per the germline V gene, CDR1 is SGHRS and CDR2 is YFSETQ. The CDR3 contains 18 residues. The chain's CDR3 is CASSLYARLAGGPNEQFF. The CDR3 coding sequence is TGCGCCAGCAGCTTGTACGCCCGACTAGCGGGAGGGCCTAATGAGCAGTTCTTC.

Ten or more counts support this clonotype. The J gene is TRBJ1-1, the V gene TRBV7-8; tentatively, D is TRBD1 (6 bases). Trimming cost V 8 bases and J 0 bases, with 22 bases left between them. Germline V CDR1 and CDR2: SGHVS, FQNEAQ. The CDR3 consists of 17 residues. For the CDR3, the DNA is TGTGCCAGCTCACAAACAGGGACTTGGGGGTTGAACACTGAAGCTTTCTTT. Protein sequence: CASSQTGTWGLNTEAFF.

This clonotype was observed at least ten times. The chain has TRBV3-1 and TRBJ2-3; D uncertain. V was cut by 1 base and J by 0 bases, with 5 bases left in between. Germline loops: CDR1 LGHDT, CDR2 YNNKEL (reference sequence). The CDR3 is made up of 14 amino acids. The chain's CDR3 is CASSQGISTDTQYF. DNA for the CDR3: TGTGCCAGCAGCCAAGGGATCAGCACAGATACGCAGTATTTT.

This clonotype occurred a few times. One base away lies a much larger clone, so this may be a sequencing read error. The chain has TRBV7-9 and TRBJ2-3; 8 bases align to TRBD2. Trimming took 5 bases from V and 1 from J; bases not matched to a gene: 2. Germline V lookup: CDR1 SEHNR, CDR2 FQNEAQ (reference sequence). This CDR3 spans 14 amino acids. CDR3 sequence (DNA): TGTGCCAGCAGCGTGACTAGCGGCACAGATACGCAGTATTTT. Translated: CASSVTSGTDTQYF.

This clonotype has at least ten counts. The chain carries TRBV2 and TRBJ1-2, with 11 bases identical to TRBD1. Germline V CDR1 and CDR2: SNHLY, FYNNEI. CDR3 length: 14 residues. The V segment lost 6 bases and the J segment 5 bases; nucleotides outside the gene matches: 5. In DNA, the CDR3 is TGTGCCAGCAGCCGGACAGGGGGCGGATATGGCTACACCTTC. Protein sequence: CASSRTGGGYGYTF.